This TCR beta chain was obtained from a study of cytomegalovirus exposure and HLA in healthy donors. General study results and limits: It was taken for granted in presence/absence analyses that sequencing depth across donors was roughly uniform. Per a prior analysis, the majority of TCR beta V segments were productive roughly 87% or roughly 30% of the time. In a later analysis, donors in an Asian-associated ancestry cluster reportedly had fewer N-insertions in productive TCRs than the cohort mean. Later analysis showed most CMV-associated TCR beta chains appearing HLA-restricted.

Worth noting for this clone: Its target is not known.

The CDR3 is 13 amino acids. The germline CDR1 and CDR2 sequences are SGHRS and YFSETQ. Trimming pared 4 bases from V and 2 bases from J, leaving 8 bases between. The study ran its PCR with 60 Vbeta and 13 Jbeta primers. Method: immunoSEQ multiplex PCR; TCRdb's copy keeps in-frame clones and lacks some. The table shows roughly 200,000 clones, with around three quarters occurring only once. The specimen was PBMCs. This TCR derives from a woman between 40 and 55 years old in good health and CMV-seronegative. The chain carries TRBV5-1 and TRBJ2-3; unclear D gene. The CDR3 nucleotides are TGCGCCAGCAGCCCTGTCGTCACAGATACGCAGTATTTT. This codes for CASSPVVTDTQYF.